This TCR beta chain was profiled in a study of T cell responses to AZD1222 COVID-19 vaccine. The V gene lost 5 bases and the J gene lost 1 base, with 20 bases spanning the gap. From germline, CDR1 is LGHDT and CDR2 YNNKEL (reference sequence). The CDR3 spans 18 residues. The repertoire was sequenced with immunoSEQ multiplex PCR; TCRdb's copy has only in-frame clones and lacks some. The data show 150,000 to 200,000 clones, with approximately 93% seen just once and roughly 1.2% held by the top ten. The sequence came from an adult who received the AZD1222 COVID-19 vaccine. This sample comprised peripheral blood, obtained 28 days after the second AZD1222 dose. The chain recombines TRBV3-1 (or the pseudogene TRBV3-2) with TRBJ2-2; maybe TRBD2 (5 bases). In nucleotides, the CDR3 is TGTGCCAGCAGCTGTAAGACTCCGGGAACAGAGAACACCGGGGAGCTGTTTTTT. It yields the protein CASSCKTPGTENTGELFF.